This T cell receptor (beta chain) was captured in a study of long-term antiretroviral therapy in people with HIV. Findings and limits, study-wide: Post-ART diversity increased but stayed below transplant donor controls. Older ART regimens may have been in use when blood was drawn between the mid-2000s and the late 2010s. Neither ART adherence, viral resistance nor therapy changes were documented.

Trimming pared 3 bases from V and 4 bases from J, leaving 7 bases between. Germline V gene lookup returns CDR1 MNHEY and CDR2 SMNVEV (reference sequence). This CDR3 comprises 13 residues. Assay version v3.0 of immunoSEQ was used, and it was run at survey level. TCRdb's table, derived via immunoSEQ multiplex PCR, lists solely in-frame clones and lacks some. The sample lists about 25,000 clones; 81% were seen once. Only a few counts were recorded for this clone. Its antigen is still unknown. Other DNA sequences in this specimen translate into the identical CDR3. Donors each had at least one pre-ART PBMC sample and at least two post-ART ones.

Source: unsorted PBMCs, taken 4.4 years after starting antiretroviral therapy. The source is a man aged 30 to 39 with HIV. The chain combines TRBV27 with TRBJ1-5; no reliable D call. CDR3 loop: CASSFVGNQPQHF. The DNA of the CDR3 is TGTGCCAGCAGTTTCGTAGGAAATCAGCCCCAGCATTTT.